A single TCR beta chain is shown here with its context. TCRdb's copy holds only in-frame clones and misses some; the assay was immunoSEQ multiplex PCR. Among around 180,000 clones listed, about 85% were seen once. The source of the sample is a study of T cell responses to AZD1222 COVID-19 vaccine. The V gene's germline CDR1 is SGHKS and CDR2 YYEKEE (reference sequence). Trimming removed 4 bases from V and 0 bases from J, with 13 bases in between. This CDR3 contains 15 residues. The chain carries TRBV5-5 and TRBJ1-1, with D tentatively TRBD1 (6 bases). The sample was peripheral blood, taken on day 0 of AZD1222 vaccination. This receptor was taken from an adult in good health. CDR3 sequence (DNA): TGTGCCAGCAGCCAAGGACAGATACTGAACACTGAAGCTTTCTTT. Translation: CASSQGQILNTEAFF. Combining the CDR3 with reference TRBV5-5 and TRBJ1-1 gives the whole variable domain DAGVTQSPTHLIKTRGQQVTLRCSPISGHKSVSWYQQVLGQGPQFIFQYYEKEERGRGNFPDRFSARQFPNYSSELNVNALLLGDSALYLCASSQGQILNTEAFFGQGTRLTVV.